This T cell receptor beta chain was identified in a study of multiple sclerosis patients with progressive multifocal leukoencephalopathy. The survey-level immunoSEQ assay was used. The assay was immunoSEQ multiplex PCR, and TCRdb's table has in-frame clones only and misses some. The data hold fewer than 35,000 clones, with 89% observed a single time. With 2 bases clipped from V and 6 bases from J, the junction kept 5 bases outside the gene matches. Germline values: CDR1 SGHRS, CDR2 YFSETQ. The length of the CDR3 is 14 residues. This clone was recorded only once. Time point here: before natalizumab initiation. T0 blood was collected before the first natalizumab infusion.

Sequences were obtained from PBMCs. The receptor comes from a human donor with multiple sclerosis. The rearrangement joins TRBV5-1 to TRBJ2-1; TRBD1 aligns across 7 bases. CDR3 bases: TGCGCCAGCAGCTTAGAGGGGGCGTTCAATGAGCAGTTCTTC. It translates to CASSLEGAFNEQFF. Combining the CDR3 with reference TRBV5-1 and TRBJ2-1 gives the whole variable domain KAGVTQTPRYLIKTRGQQVTLSCSPISGHRSVSWYQQTPGQGLQFLFEYFSETQRNKGNFPGRFSGRQFSNSRSEMNVSTLELGDSALYLCASSLEGAFNEQFFGPGTRLTVL.